This entry is about one T cell receptor beta chain. Its specificity is unknown. The data stem from a study of T cell responses to AZD1222 COVID-19 vaccine. General observations from the study: Donors were chiefly white British, with a greater number of females, and clonal diversity was perhaps underestimated. Repertoires were obtained solely post-peak T cell response. Compared with day 0, the breadth and depth of the Spike-specific TCR repertoire rose significantly after two doses of AZD1222.

The CDR3 contains 17 residues. Germline lookup yields CDR1 LNHDA and CDR2 SQIVND (reference sequence). The V gene end was trimmed by 1 base and the J gene end by 8 bases; junction bases not matched to a gene: 11. Assay used: immunoSEQ multiplex PCR; TCRdb lists only in-frame clones, some missing. The data show 150,000 to 200,000 clones, around 90% seen once. This TCR derives from an adult in good health. The sample was peripheral blood, taken on day 0 of AZD1222 vaccination. The rearrangement joins TRBV19 to TRBJ2-1; 10 nucleotides agree with TRBD2. CDR3: CASSIGEREGLWYEQFF. The CDR3 DNA is TGTGCCAGTAGTATAGGTGAGCGGGAGGGCTTGTGGTATGAGCAGTTCTTC. Using reference TRBV19 and TRBJ2-1 for the parts outside the CDR3, the full variable domain is DGGITQSPKYLFRKEGQNVTLSCEQNLNHDAMYWYRQDPGQGLRLIYYSQIVNDFQKGDIAEGYSVSREKKESFPLTVTSAQKNPTAFYLCASSIGEREGLWYEQFFGPGTRLTVL.